Below, 31 T cell receptor beta chains from the same sample are listed, as sequenced in a study of OX40 agonist ivuxolimab in advanced cancers. TCRdb's copy holds only in-frame clones and misses some; the assay was immunoSEQ multiplex PCR. This sample has approximately 58,000 clones, with 86% found just once. The source material was CD4+ or CD8+ T cells sorted from blood, sampled in a trial of the OX40 agonist ivuxolimab. The receptors were sampled from an adult with an advanced solid tumor such as melanoma, head and neck, liver or kidney cancer.

The V and J genes are TRBV14 and TRBJ1-5; D uncertain. This CDR3 comprises 13 residues. Trimming left V 4 bases short and J 4 bases short, with 8 bases between. Germline CDR1 is SGHDN and CDR2 is FVKESK. DNA for the CDR3: TGTGCCAGCAGCCTACAGCCTAATCAGCCCCAGCATTTT. Translation: CASSLQPNQPQHF.

This clone turned up a few times. The chain couples TRBV7-9 to TRBJ2-5, with TRBD1 as a possible D gene (6 bases). The V gene's germline CDR1 is SEHNR and CDR2 FQNEAQ (reference sequence). The CDR3 consists of 15 residues. Trimming shortened V by 5 bases and J by 0 bases, and 13 bases separated the two germline ends. CDR3 sequence reads: CASSLHGQYQETQYF. The DNA for the CDR3 is TGTGCCAGCAGCCTACACGGACAGTACCAAGAGACCCAGTACTTC.

The rearrangement links TRBV5-1 to TRBJ1-6; TRBD1 matches at 7 bases. This CDR3 spans 15 amino acids. The germline gives CDR1 SGHRS, CDR2 YFSETQ. Losses at the gene ends were 4 bases for V and 5 bases for J; bases not matched to a gene: 6. The CDR3 nucleotides read TGCGCCAGCAGCCTGGGAGGACAGGATAATTCACCCCTCCACTTT. Translating it yields CASSLGGQDNSPLHF.

The rearrangement uses TRBV6-6 and TRBJ1-6, with 9 bases fitting TRBD1. J lost 8 bases, V lost 5 bases, and 7 bases had no gene match. CDR1 and CDR2 (germline): MNHNY, SVGAGI (reference sequence). The CDR3 spans 15 residues. CDR3 DNA: TGTGCCAGCAGTAATCCGGGACAGGGATATTCACCCCTCCACTTT. This gives the protein CASSNPGQGYSPLHF.

The chain is built from TRBV15 and TRBJ1-1, with D tentatively TRBD1 (5 bases). V lost 0 bases and J lost 7, with 15 bases in between. Germline V gene data show CDR1 as LNHNV and CDR2 as YYDKDF (reference sequence). This CDR3 comprises 15 residues. The CDR3 loop is CATSRDGATFLEAFF. Written as DNA, the CDR3 is TGTGCCACCAGCAGAGATGGGGCCACCTTTCTTGAAGCTTTCTTT.

The rearrangement joins TRBV6-6 to TRBJ1-2, with TRBD1 matching over 7 bases. Trimming removed 10 bases from V and 5 bases from J; junction bases left unmatched: 7. Germline CDR1 and CDR2: MNHNY and SVGAGI (reference sequence). This CDR3 is built from 12 residues. The chain's CDR3 is CATQGGGYGYTF. The DNA of the CDR3 is TGTGCCACCCAAGGGGGCGGGTATGGCTACACCTTC.

The chain joins TRBV18 to TRBJ1-2; D perhaps matches TRBD1 (5 bases). The germline gives CDR1 KGHSH, CDR2 LQKENI. The CDR3 loop spans 16 amino acids. Trimming cost V 3 bases and J 6 bases, with 20 bases left between them. CDR3 in amino acids: CASSPRTPHRGHGYTF. CDR3 nucleotide sequence: TGTGCCAGCTCACCCCGCACCCCACATCGGGGCCATGGCTACACCTTC.

This chain connects TRBV6-5 to TRBJ2-7, with D uncertain. The V and J ends lost 0 bases and 4 bases respectively, with 13 bases between them. In germline, CDR1 is MNHEY, CDR2 SVGAGI. This CDR3 has 15 amino acids. CDR3 in amino acids: CASSYSWALLYEQYF. The CDR3 nucleotides read TGTGCCAGCAGTTACTCCTGGGCTCTCTTGTACGAGCAGTACTTC.

The chain couples TRBV5-1 to TRBJ1-1; 8 bases match TRBD1. Per the germline V gene, CDR1 is SGHRS and CDR2 is YFSETQ. CDR3 size: 16 residues. V lost 4 bases and J lost 1; bases outside the gene matches: 9. In nucleotides, the CDR3 is TGCGCCAGCAGCCCACGAATACAGGGGGGGAACACTGAAGCTTTCTTT. Its translation: CASSPRIQGGNTEAFF.

This chain uses TRBV7-2 with TRBJ1-5; D unresolved. Germline-derived CDR1 and CDR2 are SGHTA and FQGNSA. There are 13 residues in the CDR3. The germline V and J ends were trimmed by 5 bases and 3 bases, with 8 bases remaining between them. The chain's CDR3 is CASSTGLNQPQHF. The CDR3 coding sequence is TGTGCCAGCAGCACCGGCCTCAATCAGCCCCAGCATTTT.

The V gene is TRBV7-9, the J gene TRBJ1-4; a possible D gene is TRBD1 (5 bases). In germline, CDR1 is SEHNR, CDR2 FQNEAQ (reference sequence). The V and J ends lost 1 base and 4 bases respectively, with 7 bases between them. The CDR3 runs to 14 residues. CDR3 sequence: CASSLGGNNEKLFF. DNA for the CDR3: TGTGCCAGCAGCTTAGGGGGGAATAATGAAAAACTGTTTTTT.

The genes are TRBV4-1 and TRBJ2-7; a possible D gene is TRBD2 (5 bases). The CDR3 is 16 amino acids. In germline, CDR1 is MGHRA, CDR2 YSYEKL. Trimming pared 1 base from V and 1 base from J, leaving 14 bases between. CDR3 sequence: CASSQGRWQKSYEQYF. The CDR3 DNA reads TGCGCCAGCAGCCAAGGGAGGTGGCAGAAATCCTACGAGCAGTACTTC.

The chain is built from TRBV20-1 and TRBJ1-1; D is unresolved. Germline lookup yields CDR1 DFQATT and CDR2 SNEGSKA (reference sequence). The CDR3 is 10 residues long. Trimming left V 3 bases short and J 7 bases short, with 6 bases between. CDR3 coding DNA: TGCAGTGCTAGTGTCAGTGAAGCTTTCTTT. Encoded protein: CSASVSEAFF.

The chain links TRBV19 to TRBJ2-6; D might be TRBD2 (6 bases). CDR1 and CDR2 from the germline V gene are LNHDA and SQIVND (reference sequence). The CDR3 runs 15 residues. With 6 bases removed from V and 0 bases from J, the gap between germline ends came to 9 bases. The CDR3 DNA follows: TGTGCCAGTAGGGACGGGAGCTCTGGGGCCAACGTCCTGACTTTC. As protein: CASRDGSSGANVLTF.

This clone was seen more than once but under ten times. The rearrangement uses TRBV5-1 and TRBJ1-2, with D tentatively TRBD1 (6 bases). The germline CDR1 and CDR2 sequences are SGHRS and YFSETQ. V lost 5 bases, J lost 2 bases, and 10 bases lay in between. The CDR3 consists of 13 residues. The CDR3 loop is CASSPGANYGYTF. The CDR3 DNA follows: TGCGCCAGCAGTCCAGGGGCGAACTATGGCTACACCTTC.

The chain combines TRBV7-2 with TRBJ2-5; weak D call: TRBD2 (6 bases). CDR1 SGHTA and CDR2 FQGNSA come from the germline V gene. The ends were cut back, 3 bases at V and 5 bases at J, with 16 bases in the middle. The CDR3 spans 15 residues. The CDR3 bases are TGTGCCAGCAGCTTTATCGGCGCCCGGGGGGAGACCCAGTACTTC. Translated, it gives CASSFIGARGETQYF.

J is TRBJ1-5 and V is TRBV19; tentatively, D is TRBD1 (6 bases). The germline V and J ends were trimmed by 10 bases and 6 bases, with 13 bases remaining between them. The CDR3 has 12 amino acids. The germline CDR1 and CDR2 sequences are LNHDA and SQIVND (reference sequence). The CDR3 bases are TGTGCCACTTGGGACAAGGGTCAGCCCCAGCATTTT. This codes for CATWDKGQPQHF.

The chain uses TRBV9 and TRBJ2-1; 15 nucleotides agree with TRBD2. CDR1 and CDR2 from the germline V gene are SGDLS and YYNGEE. Trimming took 1 base from V and 7 from J; bases not matched to a gene: 3. The CDR3 has 16 amino acids. The CDR3 reads CASSVPGLAGGNEQFF. CDR3 bases: TGTGCCAGCAGCGTACCCGGACTAGCGGGGGGGAATGAGCAGTTCTTC. The complete variable domain, with remaining parts taken from reference TRBV9 and TRBJ2-1, reads DSGVTQTPKHLITATGQRVTLRCSPRSGDLSVYWYQQSLDQGLQFLIQYYNGEERAKGNILERFSAQQFPDLHSELNLSSLELGDSALYFCASSVPGLAGGNEQFFGPGTRLTVL.

CDR3 bases: TGTGCCAGCAGCGAATCAGAGGGCGTTGAAAAACTGTTTTTT. It encodes CASSESEGVEKLFF. The chain employs TRBV6-1 and TRBJ1-4, with D uncertain. Germline V CDR1 and CDR2: MNHNS, SASEGT. Trimming removed 6 bases at V and 7 bases at J, with 15 bases between. The CDR3 spans 14 residues.

V and J are TRBV28 and TRBJ2-7; 7 nucleotides agree with TRBD2. Germline CDR1 reads MDHEN; CDR2 reads SYDVKM. Losses at the gene ends were 8 bases for V and 6 bases for J; bases not matched to a gene: 10. The CDR3 totals 13 residues. The CDR3 loop is CASSLGGLGEQYF. DNA of the CDR3: TGTGCCAGCTCCCTCGGGGGGTTAGGCGAGCAGTACTTC.

The chain carries TRBV27 and TRBJ1-5; 12 nucleotides agree with TRBD1. Germline V lookup: CDR1 MNHEY, CDR2 SMNVEV (reference sequence). CDR3 length equals 15 residues. V was clipped by 5 bases and J by 6 bases; unmatched bases: 5. CDR3 sequence (DNA): TGTGCCAGCAGTGGGGGGACAGGGGGCGGTCAGCCCCAGCATTTT. It encodes CASSGGTGGGQPQHF.

The rearrangement uses TRBV5-5 and TRBJ2-5; 9 bases align to TRBD2. The J segment lost 4 bases and the V segment lost 0 bases, leaving 13 bases of the junction unmatched. The germline V gene encodes CDR1 SGHKS and CDR2 YYEKEE (reference sequence). The CDR3 is 18 residues long. DNA for the CDR3: TGTGCCAGCAGCTTGGATGTTTATGGCGGGGGGGCCGGAGAGACCCAGTACTTC. Its translation: CASSLDVYGGGAGETQYF.

The chain's CDR3 is CASSLTDQTQYF. The CDR3, as DNA: TGCGCCAGCAGCTTGACGGACCAGACCCAGTACTTC. The chain uses TRBV5-1 and TRBJ2-5; D is unresolved. The V end was cut by 1 base, the J end by 6 bases, with 7 bases between. Germline CDR1 SGHRS, CDR2 YFSETQ. The CDR3 spans 12 residues.

This chain joins TRBV30 and TRBJ1-5; 8 nucleotides align to TRBD1. The germline V gene encodes CDR1 GTSNPN and CDR2 SVGIG (reference sequence). V lost 5 bases to trimming and J lost 0 bases; unmatched junction nucleotides: 3. The CDR3 runs 14 residues. The CDR3 nucleotides are TGTGCCTGGTCTCAGGGGGCTAGCAATCAGCCCCAGCATTTT. Amino acid sequence: CAWSQGASNQPQHF.

This sequence joins TRBV6-1 and TRBJ2-3, with a weak D call TRBD2 (5 bases). In germline, CDR1 is MNHNS, CDR2 SASEGT. V dropped 4 bases and J dropped 0 bases, with 11 bases sitting between them. The CDR3 runs 15 residues. CDR3 DNA sequence: TGTGCCAGCAGTGGGGAACCGGGGAGCACAGATACGCAGTATTTT. Residues: CASSGEPGSTDTQYF.

This chain connects TRBV18 to TRBJ1-2, with TRBD1 as a possible D gene (5 bases). There are 15 residues in the CDR3. With 0 bases removed from V and 6 bases from J, the gap between germline ends came to 14 bases. CDR1 and CDR2 from the germline V gene are KGHSH and LQKENI. In DNA, the CDR3 is TGTGCCAGCTCACCACCGGGGGTAGTGCAAGATGGCTACACCTTC. Protein: CASSPPGVVQDGYTF.

This clone appeared a single time. The chain links TRBV5-4 to TRBJ2-3; possible D gene TRBD1, 5 bases. The CDR3 spans 11 residues. Germline assignment: CDR1 SGHNT and CDR2 YYREEE (reference sequence). V was pared by 5 bases and J by 6 bases, with 7 bases between. CDR3 nucleotides: TGTGCCAGCAGGGGGCGGGATACGCAGTATTTT. Amino acids: CASRGRDTQYF. Together with reference TRBV5-4 and TRBJ2-3, the CDR3 gives the full variable domain: ETGVTQSPTHLIKTRGQQVTLRCSSQSGHNTVSWYQQALGQGPQFIFQYYREEENGRGNFPPRFSGLQFPNYSSELNVNALELDDSALYLCASRGRDTQYFGPGTRLTVL.

The V call is TRBV6-5, the J call TRBJ1-6, with D perhaps matching TRBD1 (5 bases). V lost 7 bases and J lost 8, with 18 bases in between. CDR1 is MNHEY, CDR2 SVGAGI, per germline. The CDR3 covers 15 residues. DNA for the CDR3: TGTGCCAGCAAAAGGTCTCGCAGGGCAGATTCACCCCTCCACTTT. Protein: CASKRSRRADSPLHF.

V and J are TRBV6-5 and TRBJ1-3; no clear D. V was shortened by 7 bases and J by 8 bases, with 12 bases between the two germline ends. The V gene's germline CDR1 is MNHEY and CDR2 SVGAGI. CDR3 length equals 12 residues. The DNA for the CDR3 is TGTGCCAGCACCGCGCGGCTTGACACCATATATTTT. It translates to CASTARLDTIYF.

The sample holds one count of this clone. The chain combines TRBV11-2 with TRBJ2-3, with D maybe TRBD1 (5 bases). There are 14 residues in the CDR3. The V and J ends lost 1 base and 1 base respectively, with 6 bases between them. Per germline, CDR1 SGHAT and CDR2 FQNNGV. The CDR3 nucleotides are TGTGCCAGCAGCTTAGGACAGCGCACAGATACGCAGTATTTT. Its translation: CASSLGQRTDTQYF.

The V gene is TRBV7-8, the J gene TRBJ1-4, with D perhaps TRBD1 (5 bases). The CDR3 runs to 15 residues. The V gene's germline CDR1 is SGHVS and CDR2 FQNEAQ. V was cut by 1 base and J by 4 bases, with 10 bases left in between. The CDR3: CASSLGRQGNEKLFF. The CDR3 DNA follows: TGTGCCAGCAGCTTAGGGAGGCAGGGTAATGAAAAACTGTTTTTT.